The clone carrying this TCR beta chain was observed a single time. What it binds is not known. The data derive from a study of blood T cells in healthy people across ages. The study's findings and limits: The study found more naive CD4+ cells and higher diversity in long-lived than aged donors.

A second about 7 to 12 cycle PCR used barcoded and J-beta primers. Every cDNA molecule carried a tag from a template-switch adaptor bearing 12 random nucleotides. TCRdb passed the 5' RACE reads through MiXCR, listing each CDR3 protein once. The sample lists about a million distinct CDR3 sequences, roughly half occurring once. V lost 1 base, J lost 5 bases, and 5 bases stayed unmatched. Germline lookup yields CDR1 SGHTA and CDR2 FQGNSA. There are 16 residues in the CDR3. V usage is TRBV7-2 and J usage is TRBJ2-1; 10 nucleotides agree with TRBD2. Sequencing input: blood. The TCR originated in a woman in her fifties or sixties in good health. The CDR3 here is CASSLDGTSVHNEQFF. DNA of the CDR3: TGTGCCAGCAGCTTAGATGGGACTAGCGTACACAATGAGCAGTTCTTC.